These 19 T cell receptor beta chains were sequenced from one sample in a study of cytomegalovirus exposure and HLA in healthy donors. The PCR was carried out with 60 Vbeta primers and 13 Jbeta primers. Libraries were prepared by immunoSEQ multiplex PCR; TCRdb keeps only in-frame clonotypes and omits some of them. The sample records 110,000 to 150,000 clones, nearly 10% being singletons. The sequencing sample was made of PBMCs. The receptors come from a man aged 50-60 years in good health and CMV-seronegative.

The chain links TRBV30 to TRBJ1-5; 7 bases map to TRBD1. The CDR3 loop spans 14 amino acids. Germline values: CDR1 GTSNPN, CDR2 SVGIG (reference sequence). V shed 2 bases, J shed 6 bases, and the junction held 7 bases outside the gene matches. The DNA for the CDR3 is TGTGCCTGGAGTCAGAAGGGGGCGACTCAGCCCCAGCATTTT. It is translated as CAWSQKGATQPQHF.

CDR3 loop: CASSLAREHYEQYF. In DNA form, the CDR3 reads TGTGCCAGCAGCTTAGCCCGGGAGCATTACGAGCAGTACTTC. The chain employs TRBV11-1 and TRBJ2-7; a possible D gene is TRBD2 (6 bases). Germline CDR1 and CDR2: SGHAT and FQDESV (reference sequence). Trimming took 0 bases from V and 4 from J, leaving 10 bases between them. This CDR3 spans 14 amino acids.

This clone was recorded a few times. This sequence joins TRBV7-2 and TRBJ2-7, with D perhaps TRBD2 (5 bases). The CDR3 sequence is 15 residues long. Between the trimmed V and J ends, which lost 0 bases and 0 bases, there was a span of 9 bases. Germline CDR1 SGHTA, CDR2 FQGNSA. The CDR3 spells CASSLATGNSYEQYF. Written as DNA, the CDR3 is TGTGCCAGCAGCTTAGCGACGGGGAACTCCTACGAGCAGTACTTC.

V gene TRBV13 combines with J gene TRBJ1-2; D might be TRBD1 (5 bases). This CDR3 spans 14 amino acids. Between the trimmed V and J ends, which lost 2 bases and 4 bases, there was a span of 11 bases. Germline CDR1 reads PRHDT; CDR2 reads FYEKMQ (reference sequence). CDR3 nucleotide sequence: TGTGCCAGCAGCTTATGGGGGGGTTTCTATGGCTACACCTTC. As protein: CASSLWGGFYGYTF.

This clone was seen a few times. The DNA for the CDR3 is TGTGCCAGCAGTGAATTGACAGGTTGGGCGGTTGGTGGCTACACCTTC. It specifies CASSELTGWAVGGYTF. V usage is TRBV6-1 and J usage is TRBJ1-2, with a tentative D call TRBD1 (6 bases). Trimming cost V 2 bases and J 7 bases, with 20 bases left between them. The CDR3 length is 16 residues. The germline CDR1 and CDR2 sequences are MNHNS and SASEGT.

This chain uses TRBV30 with TRBJ2-7, with D perhaps matching TRBD2 (5 bases). Looked up from germline, CDR1 is GTSNPN and CDR2 is SVGIG (reference sequence). Trimming pared 5 bases from V and 10 bases from J, leaving 15 bases between. The CDR3 totals 11 residues. CDR3 loop: CAWGRLREQYF. In nucleotides, the CDR3 is TGTGCCTGGGGCAGACTACGAGAACAGTACTTC. Full variable domain (missing parts from reference TRBV30 and TRBJ2-7): SQTIHQWPATLVQPVGSPLSLECTVEGTSNPNLYWYRQAAGRGLQLLFYSVGIGQISSEVPQNLSASRPQDRQFILSSKKLLLSDSGFYLCAWGRLREQYFGPGTRLTVT.

The CDR3 loop reads CASSITSGHLLNTEAFF. In DNA, the CDR3 is TGTGCCAGTAGTATCACATCGGGACACTTGTTGAACACTGAAGCTTTCTTT. The gene calls are TRBV19 and TRBJ1-1, with a possible D match to TRBD1 (6 bases). Trimming cost V 3 bases and J 0 bases, with 17 bases left between them. The germline CDR1 and CDR2 sequences are LNHDA and SQIVND (reference sequence). The CDR3 contains 17 residues. Drawing the rest from reference TRBV19 and TRBJ1-1, the complete variable domain is DGGITQSPKYLFRKEGQNVTLSCEQNLNHDAMYWYRQDPGQGLRLIYYSQIVNDFQKGDIAEGYSVSREKKESFPLTVTSAQKNPTAFYLCASSITSGHLLNTEAFFGQGTRLTVV.

This clone was counted a few times. The chain combines TRBV6-5 with TRBJ1-2; 7 bases map to TRBD1. The CDR3 extends over 14 amino acids. Trimming removed 11 bases from V and 0 bases from J; junction bases left unmatched: 9. The germline CDR1 and CDR2 sequences are MNHEY and SVGAGI. This CDR3 reads CASRGTATNYGYTF. For the CDR3, the DNA is TGTGCCTCTCGGGGGACAGCAACTAACTATGGCTACACCTTC.

This clone has more than one count but fewer than ten. The rearrangement uses TRBV5-1 and TRBJ2-5; TRBD2 aligns across 15 bases. CDR3 length equals 16 residues. The junction had 3 bases not matched to a gene; V was cut back by 3 bases and J by 3 bases. The germline V gene encodes CDR1 SGHRS and CDR2 YFSETQ. This CDR3 is CASSSGLAGGEETQYF. The CDR3 bases are TGCGCCAGCAGCTCAGGACTAGCGGGAGGGGAAGAGACCCAGTACTTC.

CDR3 bases: TGCGCCAGCAGCCAAGACAGGGAGACAGGGGTCGAGCAGTACTTC. It translates to CASSQDRETGVEQYF. V gene TRBV4-1 combines with J gene TRBJ2-7; 8 nucleotides agree with TRBD1. The CDR3 loop spans 15 amino acids. The germline V gene encodes CDR1 MGHRA and CDR2 YSYEKL. The V and J ends lost 0 bases and 6 bases, in that order; junction bases with no gene match: 7.

V and J are TRBV29-1 and TRBJ2-3; TRBD1 agrees at 9 bases. Germline V CDR1 and CDR2: SQVTM, ANQGSEA. The CDR3 has 16 amino acids. J gave up 4 bases and V 4 bases, and 12 bases lay outside the gene matches. CDR3 amino acids: CSVAGEGQGGPDTQYF. The CDR3 region has the DNA TGCAGCGTTGCCGGTGAGGGACAGGGTGGTCCAGATACGCAGTATTTT.

Only a few counts were recorded for this clone. V is TRBV10-2 and J is TRBJ2-2, with TRBD1 matching over 9 bases. The CDR3 covers 15 residues. Germline assignment: CDR1 WSHSY and CDR2 SAAADI. With 5 bases clipped from V and 3 bases from J, the junction kept 4 bases outside the gene matches. CDR3 DNA: TGCGCCAGCAGTCGGACAGGGGCGGACACCGGGGAGCTGTTTTTT. Its protein product is CASSRTGADTGELFF.

The J gene is TRBJ2-7, the V gene TRBV30, with TRBD1 matching over 10 bases. This CDR3 is 16 amino acids long. Trimming removed 2 bases from V and 5 bases from J; junction bases left unmatched: 12. From germline, CDR1 is GTSNPN and CDR2 SVGIG (reference sequence). DNA of the CDR3: TGTGCCTGGAGTCGTGCGGGACAGGGGCTTGGGGACGAGCAGTACTTC. Its translation: CAWSRAGQGLGDEQYF.

The J gene is TRBJ1-5, the V gene TRBV19, with TRBD1 matching over 8 bases. Trimming took 7 bases from V and 2 from J; bases not matched to a gene: 4. Germline V lookup: CDR1 LNHDA, CDR2 SQIVND (reference sequence). This CDR3 is 14 amino acids long. CDR3 region: CASNMGQGNQPQHF. The CDR3 DNA reads as TGTGCCAGTAACATGGGACAGGGCAATCAGCCCCAGCATTTT.

This clone was recorded a few times. V gene TRBV5-4 combines with J gene TRBJ1-1; the match to TRBD1 covers 8 bases. V dropped 4 bases and J dropped 1; count of bases not matched to a gene: 12. There are 17 residues in the CDR3. Germline V gene data show CDR1 as SGHNT and CDR2 as YYREEE (reference sequence). The CDR3 sequence: CASSLGAGGQRNTEAFF. CDR3 DNA sequence: TGTGCCAGCAGCCTGGGGGCAGGGGGCCAGAGGAACACTGAAGCTTTCTTT.

The chain uses TRBV6-4 and TRBJ1-1; TRBD1 matches at 9 bases. V lost 6 bases to trimming and J lost 4 bases; unmatched junction nucleotides: 9. CDR3 size: 15 residues. CDR1 and CDR2 from the germline V gene are MRHNA and SNTAGT. The CDR3, as DNA: TGTGCCAGCAGGGTGACAGGGGGAAGTTTCACTGAAGCTTTCTTT. Its protein product is CASRVTGGSFTEAFF.

This clone turned up a few times. CDR3 loop: CASMIRQGSYEQYF. CDR3 DNA: TGCGCCAGCATGATCCGGCAGGGTTCGTACGAGCAGTACTTC. This chain connects TRBV5-1 to TRBJ2-7; D is possibly TRBD1 (5 bases). Germline loops: CDR1 SGHRS, CDR2 YFSETQ. The ends were cut back, 6 bases at V and 4 bases at J, with 17 bases in the middle. The CDR3 contains 14 residues.

This rearrangement joins TRBV4-1 to TRBJ2-7; 9 bases are a match to TRBD1. This CDR3 comprises 16 residues. The V and J ends lost 5 bases and 1 base, in that order; junction bases with no gene match: 9. Germline values: CDR1 MGHRA, CDR2 YSYEKL. CDR3: CASSLNRGQGSYEQYF. CDR3 coding DNA: TGCGCCAGCAGCTTAAACAGGGGACAGGGTTCCTACGAGCAGTACTTC.

This clone was detected a few times. This chain connects TRBV4-2 to TRBJ2-7; D gene uncertain. This CDR3 has 14 residues. Germline V CDR1 and CDR2: LGHNA, YNFKEQ. The V and J ends lost 4 bases and 1 base respectively, with 11 bases between them. For the CDR3, the DNA is TGTGCCAGCAGCCCTGCGGCAGAGTCCTACGAGCAGTACTTC. Protein: CASSPAAESYEQYF.